A selection of T cell receptor beta chains follows, all from one sample in a study of blood T cell repertoires in COVID-19. Clones were read by immunoSEQ multiplex PCR, and TCRdb kept only the in-frame ones, dropping some. This table has about 260,000 clones, 65% to 90% appearing once. The sequencing input was peripheral blood. The receptors were gathered from a man aged 30 to 39 with active or convalescent COVID-19. The CDR3 runs from the conserved cysteine through the conserved F or W. D genes are given only for firm matches. Some rows have no size entry. The others give once, few or many, or a class for an expanded clone.

v_call: TRBV4-3; d_call: NA; j_call: TRBJ1-4; clone_size: once; cdr3_nt: TGCGCCAGCAGCCAAGATCGGGGAGGAGGTGAAAAACTGTTTTTT; cdr3_aa: CASSQDRGGGEKLFF
v_call: TRBV11-2; d_call: NA; j_call: TRBJ2-7; clone_size: NA; cdr3_nt: TGTGCCAGCGGCCAACGGGGGAGCTCCTACGAGCAGTACTTC; cdr3_aa: CASGQRGSSYEQYF
v_call: TRBV7-2; d_call: TRBD1; j_call: TRBJ2-1; clone_size: NA; cdr3_nt: TGTGCCAGCAGCTTTGACAGGGGGATATACAATGAGCAGTTCTTC; cdr3_aa: CASSFDRGIYNEQFF
v_call: TRBV11-2; d_call: NA; j_call: TRBJ1-6; clone_size: NA; cdr3_nt: TGTGCCAGCAGCTTTAGAGGAGGGGGGGGGTATACTAATTCACCCCTCCACTTT; cdr3_aa: CASSFRGGGGYTNSPLHF
v_call: TRBV10-2; d_call: TRBD2; j_call: TRBJ2-3; clone_size: NA; cdr3_nt: TGCGCCAGCAGTGCCGTAGCGGGGGGGATAAATACGCAGTATTTT; cdr3_aa: CASSAVAGGINTQYF
v_call: TRBV12-3/TRBV12-4; d_call: NA; j_call: TRBJ1-1; clone_size: once; cdr3_nt: TGTGCCAGCAGTTTTCAGACTAACACTGAAGCTTTCTTT; cdr3_aa: CASSFQTNTEAFF
v_call: TRBV3-1/TRBV3-2; d_call: NA; j_call: TRBJ1-1; clone_size: NA; cdr3_nt: TGTGCCAGCAGCCAAGAGGCGGGAGGGGGGACTGAAGCTTTCTTT; cdr3_aa: CASSQEAGGGTEAFF
v_call: TRBV2; d_call: NA; j_call: TRBJ2-2; clone_size: NA; cdr3_nt: TGTGCCAGCAGCGACTCTCAGGACTTCTACACCGGGGAGCTGTTTTTT; cdr3_aa: CASSDSQDFYTGELFF
v_call: TRBV7-6; d_call: TRBD2; j_call: TRBJ2-3; clone_size: once; cdr3_nt: TGTGCCAGCAGCCCTCTGAGGCGCGGGGGGGAAGGGACAGATACGCAGTATTTT; cdr3_aa: CASSPLRRGGEGTDTQYF
v_call: TRBV4-1; d_call: TRBD1; j_call: TRBJ2-7; clone_size: NA; cdr3_nt: TGCGCCAGCAGCCAAGGGCAGGGGGCCCCGACTAGGTTCTCCTACGAGCAGTACTTC; cdr3_aa: CASSQGQGAPTRFSYEQYF
v_call: TRBV3-1/TRBV3-2; d_call: NA; j_call: TRBJ1-6; clone_size: NA; cdr3_nt: TGTGCCAGCAGCCAAAGCGACTCACCCCTCCACTTT; cdr3_aa: CASSQSDSPLHF
v_call: TRBV3-1/TRBV3-2; d_call: NA; j_call: TRBJ1-6; clone_size: NA; cdr3_nt: TGTGCCAGCAGCCAGTCGAGGAGCACAGGTAGTTCACCCCTCCACTTT; cdr3_aa: CASSQSRSTGSSPLHF